This TCR beta chain originates from a study of blood T cell repertoires in COVID-19. Study-level background: Samples of COVID-19 (acute and convalescent) were obtained from the United States, Italy and Spain. From T cells, B-cell-depleted T cells, or PBMCs came the material, which was cDNA or gDNA.

Authors' analysis steps: Amplification of reference gene primers was used by the study to estimate nucleated cell counts. TCRdb keeps only in-frame clones here, not all; method: immunoSEQ multiplex PCR. From that table come the V and J calls and clone size; the DNA was used to work out D and trimming. The sample lists fewer than 75,000 clones; roughly 80% were seen once. The J segment lost 3 bases and the V segment lost 7 bases, leaving 10 bases of the junction unmatched. The V gene's germline CDR1 is MDHEN and CDR2 SYDVKM. There are 15 residues in the CDR3. The sequence came from a man aged 55 to 70 with acute or convalescent COVID-19. What was sequenced was peripheral blood. The rearrangement joins TRBV28 to TRBJ2-7; 9 nucleotides match TRBD1. The CDR3: CASTPGQGLIYEQYF. The DNA for the CDR3 is TGTGCCAGCACCCCGGGACAGGGTCTAATCTACGAGCAGTACTTC.